This entry describes one T cell receptor beta chain. The data were obtained in a study of blood T cell repertoires in COVID-19. The CDR3 contains 13 residues. Trimming left V 0 bases short and J 7 bases short, with 7 bases between. Germline V gene lookup returns CDR1 SGDLS and CDR2 YYNGEE. Method: immunoSEQ multiplex PCR; TCRdb's copy keeps in-frame clones and lacks some. The data contain around 100,000 clones, approximately 86% of them singletons. The chain is built from TRBV9 and TRBJ1-4; the D gene is possibly TRBD1 (5 bases). The specimen sequenced was peripheral blood. The clonotype comes from a human donor in a cohort sampled during active COVID-19. For the CDR3, the DNA is TGTGCCAGCAGCGTAGCTACAGGTGAAAAACTGTTTTTT. Its protein is CASSVATGEKLFF.